This entry lists 9 T cell receptor beta chains sequenced from one sample in a study of type 1 regulatory T cells. These receptors' antigens are unknown. MiXCR, applied by TCRdb to the reads, yields one record per CDR3 protein. The sample includes about 39,000 distinct CDR3 sequences, more than 9% of them seen just once. The sample taken for sequencing was cultured non-Tr1 T cells, either the whole culture or a sorted T cell fraction (not recorded which). Source of these receptors: a human donor in good health.

This clonotype was seen repeatedly, ten times or more. The chain links TRBV12-3 or TRBV12-4 to TRBJ1-5, with a possible D match to TRBD1 (5 bases). This CDR3 has 15 amino acids. V lost 4 bases to trimming and J lost 2 bases, with 12 bases between them. CDR3 DNA sequence: TGTGCCAGCAGTTATGGGTGGGGGGGCAATCAGCCCCAGCATTTT. This codes for CASSYGWGGNQPQHF.

The sample holds many counts of this clonotype. The V call is TRBV12-3 or TRBV12-4, the J call TRBJ2-7, with a possible D match to TRBD2 (7 bases). Trimming shortened V by 2 bases and J by 2 bases, and 13 bases separated the two germline ends. This CDR3 has 15 residues. CDR3: CASSLRRGPPYEQYF. In DNA, the CDR3 is TGTGCCAGCAGTTTAAGGCGGGGGCCGCCCTACGAGCAGTACTTC.

There are many counts of this clonotype. The chain joins TRBV12-3 or TRBV12-4 to TRBJ2-5, with D perhaps matching TRBD1 (5 bases). The CDR3 is 12 residues long. The V end was cut by 5 bases, the J end by 7 bases, with 11 bases between. Here the CDR3 reads CASSQTDLTQYF. The DNA of the CDR3 is TGTGCCAGCAGTCAGACAGACCTGACCCAGTACTTC.

This clonotype was counted at least ten times. The chain combines TRBV20-1 with TRBJ2-5, with D unresolved. Germline V CDR1 and CDR2: DFQATT, SNEGSKA (reference sequence). CDR3 size: 13 residues. Trimming took off 2 bases at V and 0 bases at J, with 7 bases between the two ends. In nucleotides, the CDR3 is TGCAGTGCTAGATCAGGCAACCAAGAGACCCAGTACTTC. It translates to CSARSGNQETQYF.

V gene TRBV20-1 combines with J gene TRBJ1-1, with D hard to call. This CDR3 contains 14 residues. Germline lookup yields CDR1 DFQATT and CDR2 SNEGSKA (reference sequence). Trimming removed 5 bases from V and 5 bases from J, with 18 bases in between. In nucleotides, the CDR3 is TGCAGTGCTGTAAAGGGAGGGTTGGAAACTGAAGCTTTCTTT. This encodes CSAVKGGLETEAFF.

V is TRBV18 and J is TRBJ2-3; D ambiguous. The CDR3 extends over 14 amino acids. Germline V lookup: CDR1 KGHSH, CDR2 LQKENI. Trimming removed 2 bases from V and 3 bases from J, with 9 bases in between. Written as DNA, the CDR3 is TGTGCCAGCTCACCAGAGACAAATACAGATACGCAGTATTTT. This sequence encodes CASSPETNTDTQYF.

The table lists this clonotype with many counts. The genes are TRBV20-1 and TRBJ1-1; D gene uncertain. The germline V gene encodes CDR1 DFQATT and CDR2 SNEGSKA (reference sequence). V was trimmed by 4 bases and J by 4 bases, leaving 13 bases between them. The CDR3 spans 13 residues. DNA of the CDR3: TGCAGTGCTAATCGAGGTGTTAGCACTGAAGCTTTCTTT. Protein product: CSANRGVSTEAFF.

A few counts support this clonotype. This sequence joins TRBV18 and TRBJ2-1; no clear D gene. CDR3 size: 15 residues. The germline gives CDR1 KGHSH, CDR2 LQKENI. Deletions cut 1 base from V and 3 bases from J, with 10 bases between. DNA for the CDR3: TGTGCCAGCTCACCACAGGGCCCGATCTACAATGAGCAGTTCTTC. Translated: CASSPQGPIYNEQFF.

This clonotype was picked up many times. The chain has TRBV7-3 and TRBJ1-2, with 7 bases identical to TRBD1. This CDR3 spans 13 amino acids. Germline assignment: CDR1 SGHTA and CDR2 FQGTGA. Losses at the gene ends were 5 bases for V and 2 bases for J; bases not matched to a gene: 2. Written as DNA, the CDR3 is TGTGCCAGCAGCCGGGACAGCAACTATGGCTACACCTTC. This gives the protein CASSRDSNYGYTF.